These 11 T cell receptor beta chains were all obtained from the same sample, sequenced in a study of T-cell reconstitution after alpha-beta-depleted transplantation in children. Unique molecular identifiers were used in preparing the TCRbeta library. TCRdb called the PCR reads again in MiXCR, with one record for every CDR3 protein. This sample carries fewer than 400,000 distinct CDR3 sequences, 20% of them seen once, and the ten largest clones take less than 4.5%. This material consisted of PBMCs from the stem cell graft donor, taken from the stem cell graft. The receptors come from a human donor who donated a stem cell graft to a child with acute myeloid leukemia.

J is TRBJ2-1 and V is TRBV5-1, with 12 bases fitting TRBD2. Unmatched junction bases numbered 8, after V lost 3 bases and J lost 7 bases. The CDR3 runs to 16 residues. Germline CDR1 is SGHRS and CDR2 is YFSETQ. CDR3 region: CASSWQLAGGSNEQFF. DNA for the CDR3: TGCGCCAGCAGCTGGCAACTAGCGGGAGGTTCAAATGAGCAGTTCTTC.

In its sample, this clonotype was seen a few times. This chain connects TRBV11-3 to TRBJ2-1, with 7 bases lining up with TRBD2. The J segment lost 8 bases and the V segment lost 5 bases, leaving 15 bases of the junction unmatched. The CDR3 loop spans 16 amino acids. CDR1 and CDR2 from the germline V gene are SGHNT and YENEEA. CDR3: CASSVRSGKSTHEQFF. In DNA, the CDR3 is TGTGCCAGCAGCGTCCGAAGCGGGAAATCCACCCATGAGCAGTTCTTC.

This clonotype was picked up a small number of times. The J gene is TRBJ2-2, the V gene TRBV7-9; D is undetermined. The CDR3 runs to 15 residues. V lost 1 base and J lost 0, with 6 bases in between. Germline CDR1 is SEHNR and CDR2 is FQNEAQ (reference sequence). CDR3 coding DNA: TGTGCCAGCAGCTTAGATCGACCGAACACCGGGGAGCTGTTTTTT. This translates into CASSLDRPNTGELFF. The variable domain in full, with the rest retrieved from reference TRBV7-9 and TRBJ2-2, is DTGVSQNPRHKITKRGQNVTFRCDPISEHNRLYWYRQTLGQGPEFLTYFQNEAQLEKSRLLSDRFSAERPKGSFSTLEIQRTEQGDSAMYLCASSLDRPNTGELFFGEGSRLTVL.

The genes are TRBV6-4 and TRBJ2-2; 10 bases line up with TRBD2. J lost 1 base, V lost 3 bases, and 2 bases had no gene match. Germline CDR1 and CDR2: MRHNA and SNTAGT. This CDR3 is 16 amino acids long. CDR3 DNA: TGTGCCAGCAGTGATGTAGCGGGAGGGAACACCGGGGAGCTGTTTTTT. It yields the protein CASSDVAGGNTGELFF.

This chain links TRBV12-3 or TRBV12-4 with TRBJ2-3, with a tentative D call TRBD2 (6 bases). The CDR3 extends over 14 amino acids. With 10 bases removed from V and 4 bases from J, the gap between germline ends came to 18 bases. The CDR3 is CATRWREVSDTQYF. The CDR3 coding sequence is TGTGCCACCCGTTGGCGGGAAGTGTCAGATACGCAGTATTTT.

On this clonotype: This may be a read error: a much more frequent sequence differs by one nucleotide. The V gene is TRBV5-1, the J gene TRBJ2-1; 12 nucleotides align to TRBD2. The CDR3 is made up of 15 amino acids. V shed 4 bases and J 4 bases; nucleotides not matched to a gene: 3. Germline V gene data show CDR1 as SGHRS and CDR2 as YFSETQ. CDR3 nucleotides: TGCGCCAGCAGCATGGGGACTAGCGGGTACAATGAGCAGTTCTTC. Translation gives CASSMGTSGYNEQFF.

This clonotype appeared a few times. The chain joins TRBV20-1 to TRBJ2-1, with unresolved D. The CDR3 contains 12 residues. V was clipped by 6 bases and J by 5 bases, with 11 bases between them. The germline CDR1 and CDR2 sequences are DFQATT and SNEGSKA (reference sequence). CDR3 amino acids: CSATKNNNEQFF. As DNA, the CDR3 is TGCAGTGCCACCAAAAACAACAATGAGCAGTTCTTC.

This clonotype was counted many times. The chain employs TRBV20-1 and TRBJ2-7, with D perhaps matching TRBD1 or TRBD2 (5 bases each). The CDR3 covers 13 residues. Looked up from germline, CDR1 is DFQATT and CDR2 is SNEGSKA (reference sequence). Trimming shortened V by 6 bases and J by 2 bases, and 14 bases separated the two germline ends. In DNA form, the CDR3 reads TGCAGTGCCCACGGGACGGATGCCTACGAGCAGTACTTC. Amino acids: CSAHGTDAYEQYF.

The V call is TRBV7-2, the J call TRBJ2-7; the D call may be TRBD1 or TRBD2 (5 bases each). The CDR3 contains 16 residues. Germline CDR1 is SGHTA and CDR2 is FQGNSA. V dropped 2 bases and J dropped 0 bases, with 14 bases sitting between them. CDR3 amino acids: CASSLLGREHSYEQYF. The DNA for the CDR3 is TGTGCCAGCAGCTTATTGGGACGGGAACACTCCTACGAGCAGTACTTC.

The rearrangement uses TRBV27 and TRBJ2-7; D ambiguous. V was clipped by 6 bases and J by 0 bases, with 12 bases between them. Per germline, CDR1 MNHEY and CDR2 SMNVEV (reference sequence). The CDR3 runs 14 residues. CDR3 in amino acids: CASRVDGSSYEQYF. DNA for the CDR3: TGTGCCAGCAGGGTCGACGGTAGCTCCTACGAGCAGTACTTC.

The chain employs TRBV29-1 and TRBJ2-7; D might be TRBD2 (5 bases). Germline V gene lookup returns CDR1 SQVTM and CDR2 ANQGSEA. V gave up 1 base and J gave up 6 bases, with 13 bases separating them. The CDR3 extends over 13 amino acids. The CDR3 DNA follows: TGCAGCGTTGAAGCATACGGAGGTGCCGAGCAGTACTTC. This gives the protein CSVEAYGGAEQYF.